These T cell receptor beta chains were read from a single sample in a study of blood T cell repertoires in COVID-19. Using immunoSEQ multiplex PCR, the repertoire was profiled, and TCRdb retains in-frame clones only, with some absent. The sample includes about 200,000 clones, approximately 80% of them seen just once. Sequenced input: PBMCs or T cells enriched from blood (not recorded which). The source of these receptors is a woman between 40 and 50 years old with acute COVID-19. Both conserved end residues are part of each CDR3. A clone size is listed for some rows: how often the clone was seen (once, few, many), or a class if it is expanded.

CDR3: CAWSRKMGQGTGYTF
V: TRBV30
size: -

CDR3: CASSEVTPWSETQYF
V: TRBV14
size: -

CDR3: CASSEFGGGTEAFF
V: TRBV19
size: once

CDR3: CASAAGTGGQPQHF
V: TRBV5-1
size: -

CDR3: CASSLGGAGRETQYF
V: TRBV5-1
size: few

CDR3: CASSLGVNLGGHEQYF
V: TRBV7-9
size: -

CDR3: CASSPYGAGGEYEQYF
V: TRBV7-8
size: few

CDR3: CASSLGRGQPQHF
V: TRBV6-6
size: -

CDR3: CASSSRTGYNEQFF
V: TRBV28
size: once

CDR3: CASSPSRGNYGYTF
V: TRBV18
size: -

CDR3: CATEGGDIQYF
V: TRBV6-5
size: -

CDR3: CASSEYGRINEKLFF
V: TRBV25-1
size: -

CDR3: CASSKTATGLQGVGGELFF
V: TRBV7-3
size: once

CDR3: CAISERVYEQYF
V: TRBV10-3
size: -

CDR3: CASSPGRGQPQHF
V: TRBV12-3/TRBV12-4
size: -

CDR3: CASSQAPGQGISYEQYF
V: TRBV14
size: -

CDR3: CASSLTPGQNTEAFF
V: TRBV5-6
size: -

CDR3: CASEDSSYEQYF
V: TRBV6-6
size: -

CDR3: CASSRETVYNEQFF
V: TRBV5-1
size: few

CDR3: CASSQTRLMGQPQHF
V: TRBV4-3
size: -

CDR3: CASSYRDRGFHEQYF
V: TRBV6-5
size: -

CDR3: CASSILAGFHNEQFF
V: TRBV19
size: -

CDR3: CASSFRVYEQYF
V: TRBV28
size: -

CDR3: CASSLDGRNYGYTF
V: TRBV7-2
size: -

CDR3: CASRQDRNTGELFF
V: TRBV6-5
size: -

CDR3: CASSLQGTGANVLTF
V: TRBV5-4
size: -

CDR3: CASSFLGLAGGTGANVLTF
V: TRBV28
size: few

CDR3: CASSFAGQGTEAFF
V: TRBV7-3
size: -

CDR3: CASSPPASGGNYEQFF
V: TRBV28
size: once

CDR3: CSVVRRPNEKLFF
V: TRBV29-1
size: -

CDR3: CASTYVAGAGNEQFF
V: TRBV5-1
size: -

CDR3: CASSSPGQMNTEAFF
V: TRBV27
size: -

CDR3: CASSFGQDTEAFF
V: TRBV12-3/TRBV12-4
size: -